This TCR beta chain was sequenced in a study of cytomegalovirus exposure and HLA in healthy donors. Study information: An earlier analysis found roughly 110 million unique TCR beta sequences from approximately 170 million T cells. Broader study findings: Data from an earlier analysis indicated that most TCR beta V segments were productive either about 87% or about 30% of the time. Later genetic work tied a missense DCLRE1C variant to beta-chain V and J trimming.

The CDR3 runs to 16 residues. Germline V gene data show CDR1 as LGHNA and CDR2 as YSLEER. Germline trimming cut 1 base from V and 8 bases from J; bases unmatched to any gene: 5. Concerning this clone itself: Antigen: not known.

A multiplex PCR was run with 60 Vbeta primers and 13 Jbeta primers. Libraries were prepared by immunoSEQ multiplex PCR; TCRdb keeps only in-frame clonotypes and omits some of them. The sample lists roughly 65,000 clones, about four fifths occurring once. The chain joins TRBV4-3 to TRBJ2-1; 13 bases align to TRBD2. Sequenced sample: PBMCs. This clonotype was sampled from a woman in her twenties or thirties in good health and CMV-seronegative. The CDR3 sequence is CASSQGGLAGVDEQFF. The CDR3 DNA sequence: TGCGCCAGCAGCCAAGGTGGACTAGCGGGAGTCGATGAGCAGTTCTTC.